This T cell receptor beta chain was identified in a study of T cells in Graves' hyperthyroidism and ophthalmopathy. This CDR3 has 15 residues. V lost 5 bases to trimming and J lost 4 bases, with 17 bases between them. Germline V gene data show CDR1 as MNHEY and CDR2 as SMNVEV (reference sequence). Stable hyperthyroidism: no ophthalmopathy progression over 18 months of follow-up. The source material, RNA transcripts, was used to amplify TCR beta CDR3 regions. TCR CDR3 underwent first-round RT-PCR with the HTBI primer set. Each CDR3 protein gets one entry after TCRdb re-called the multiplex PCR reads with MiXCR. The profile shows over 650,000 distinct CDR3 sequences, over 15% of them singletons.

The sequencing input was blood. This TCR was sampled from a man aged 18-30 years with Graves' hyperthyroidism. J is TRBJ1-1 and V is TRBV27; tentatively, D is TRBD1 (5 bases). The CDR3 spells CASSTTGGASTEAFF. The CDR3 nucleotides are TGTGCCAGCAGTACCACGGGAGGGGCTAGCACTGAAGCTTTCTTT.